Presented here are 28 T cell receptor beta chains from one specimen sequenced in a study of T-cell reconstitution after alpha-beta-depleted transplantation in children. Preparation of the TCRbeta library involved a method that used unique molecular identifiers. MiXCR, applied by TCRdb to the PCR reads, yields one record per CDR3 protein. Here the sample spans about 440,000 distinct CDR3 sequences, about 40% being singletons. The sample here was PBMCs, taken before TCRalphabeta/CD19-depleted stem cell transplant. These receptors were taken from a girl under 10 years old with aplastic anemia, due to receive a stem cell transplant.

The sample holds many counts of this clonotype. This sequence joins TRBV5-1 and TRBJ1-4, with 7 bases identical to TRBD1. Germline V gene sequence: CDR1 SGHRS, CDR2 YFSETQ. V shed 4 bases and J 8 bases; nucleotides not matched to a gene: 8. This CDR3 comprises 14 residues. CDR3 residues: CASSPNRGGEKLFF. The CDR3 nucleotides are TGCGCCAGCAGCCCGAACAGGGGAGGAGAAAAACTGTTTTTT.

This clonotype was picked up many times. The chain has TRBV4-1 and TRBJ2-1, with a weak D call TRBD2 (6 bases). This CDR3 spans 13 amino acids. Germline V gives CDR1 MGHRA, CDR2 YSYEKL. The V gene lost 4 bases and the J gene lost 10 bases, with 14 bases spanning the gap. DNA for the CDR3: TGCGCCAGCAGCCTCACCCACGGAGGGGAGCAGTTCTTC. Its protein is CASSLTHGGEQFF.

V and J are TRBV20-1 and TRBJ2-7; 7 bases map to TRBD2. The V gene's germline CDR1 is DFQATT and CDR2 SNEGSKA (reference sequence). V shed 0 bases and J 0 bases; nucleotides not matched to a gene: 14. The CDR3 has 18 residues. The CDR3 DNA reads TGCAGTGCTAGAGATCCTCTGGCGGGAGCGGGGATCTCCTACGAGCAGTACTTC. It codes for CSARDPLAGAGISYEQYF.

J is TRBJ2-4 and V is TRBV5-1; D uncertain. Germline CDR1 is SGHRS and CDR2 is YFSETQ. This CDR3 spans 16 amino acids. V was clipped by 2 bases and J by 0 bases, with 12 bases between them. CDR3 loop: CASSFNSDLAKNIQYF. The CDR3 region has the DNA TGCGCCAGCAGCTTTAACAGCGATCTAGCCAAAAACATTCAGTACTTC.

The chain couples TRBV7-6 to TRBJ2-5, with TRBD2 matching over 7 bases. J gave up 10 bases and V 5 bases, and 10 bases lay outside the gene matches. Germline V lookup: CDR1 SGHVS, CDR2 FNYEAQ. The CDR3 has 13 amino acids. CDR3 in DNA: TGTGCCAGCAGCCTCAATCCGAAGCGGGGCCAGTACTTC. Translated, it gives CASSLNPKRGQYF.

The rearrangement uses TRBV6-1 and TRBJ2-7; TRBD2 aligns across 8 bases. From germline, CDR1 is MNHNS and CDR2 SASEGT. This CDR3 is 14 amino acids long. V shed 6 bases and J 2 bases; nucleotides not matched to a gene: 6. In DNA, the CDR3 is TGTGCCAGCAGACCCACCGGGGGGGCCTACGAGCAGTACTTC. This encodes CASRPTGGAYEQYF.

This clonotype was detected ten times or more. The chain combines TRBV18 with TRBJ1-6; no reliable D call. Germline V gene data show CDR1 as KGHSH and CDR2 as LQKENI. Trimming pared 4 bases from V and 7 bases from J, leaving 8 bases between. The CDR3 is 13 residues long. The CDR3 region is CASSRQENSPLHF. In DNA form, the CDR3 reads TGTGCCAGCTCACGGCAGGAAAATTCACCCCTCCACTTT.

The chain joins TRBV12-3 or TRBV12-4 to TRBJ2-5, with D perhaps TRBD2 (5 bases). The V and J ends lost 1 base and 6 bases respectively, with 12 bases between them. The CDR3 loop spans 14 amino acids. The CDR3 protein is CASSLDRGRQTQYF. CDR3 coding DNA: TGTGCCAGCAGTTTAGACCGGGGTCGGCAGACCCAGTACTTC.

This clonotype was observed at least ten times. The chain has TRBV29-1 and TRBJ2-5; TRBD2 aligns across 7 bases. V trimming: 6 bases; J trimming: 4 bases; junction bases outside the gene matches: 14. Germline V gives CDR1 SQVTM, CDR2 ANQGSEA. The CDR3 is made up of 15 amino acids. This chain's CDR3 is CSVGGTPGRAETQYF. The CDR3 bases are TGCAGCGTGGGGGGGACTCCGGGAAGGGCAGAGACCCAGTACTTC.

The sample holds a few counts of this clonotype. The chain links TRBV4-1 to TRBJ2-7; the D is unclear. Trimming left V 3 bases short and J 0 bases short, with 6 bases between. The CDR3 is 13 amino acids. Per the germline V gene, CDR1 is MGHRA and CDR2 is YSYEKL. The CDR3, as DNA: TGCGCCAGCAGCCAGTCCCTCTCCTACGAGCAGTACTTC. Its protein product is CASSQSLSYEQYF.

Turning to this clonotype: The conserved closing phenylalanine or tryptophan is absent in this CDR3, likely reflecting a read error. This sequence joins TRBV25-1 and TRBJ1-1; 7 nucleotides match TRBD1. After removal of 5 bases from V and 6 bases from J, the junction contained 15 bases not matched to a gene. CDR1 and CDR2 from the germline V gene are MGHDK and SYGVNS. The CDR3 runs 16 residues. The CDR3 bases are TGTGCCAGCAGTAAAATAGGAGGGGGCGAGAGTGCTGAAGCTTTCTAT. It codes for CASSKIGGGESAEAFY.

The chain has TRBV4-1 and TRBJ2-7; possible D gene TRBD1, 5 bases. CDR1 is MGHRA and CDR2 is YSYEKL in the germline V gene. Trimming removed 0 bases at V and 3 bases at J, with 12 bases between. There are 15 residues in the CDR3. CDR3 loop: CASSQESTGVYEQYF. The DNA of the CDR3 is TGCGCCAGCAGCCAAGAAAGTACAGGAGTCTACGAGCAGTACTTC.

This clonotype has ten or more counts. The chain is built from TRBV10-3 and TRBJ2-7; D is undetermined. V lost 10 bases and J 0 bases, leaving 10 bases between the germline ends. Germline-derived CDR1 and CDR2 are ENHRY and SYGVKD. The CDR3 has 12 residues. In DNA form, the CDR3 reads TGTGCCACGATGAGGAGCTCCTACGAGCAGTACTTC. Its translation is CATMRSSYEQYF.

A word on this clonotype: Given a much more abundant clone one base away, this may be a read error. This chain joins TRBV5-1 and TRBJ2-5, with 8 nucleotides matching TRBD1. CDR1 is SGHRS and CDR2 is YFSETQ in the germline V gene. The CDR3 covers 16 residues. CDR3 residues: CASSLGRQGYQETQHF. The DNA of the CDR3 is TGCGCCAGCAGCTTGGGAAGACAGGGGTACCAAGAGACCCAGCACTTC. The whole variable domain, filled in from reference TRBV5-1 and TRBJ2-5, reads KAGVTQTPRYLIKTRGQQVTLSCSPISGHRSVSWYQQTPGQGLQFLFEYFSETQRNKGNFPGRFSGRQFSNSRSEMNVSTLELGDSALYLCASSLGRQGYQETQHFGPGTRLLVL.

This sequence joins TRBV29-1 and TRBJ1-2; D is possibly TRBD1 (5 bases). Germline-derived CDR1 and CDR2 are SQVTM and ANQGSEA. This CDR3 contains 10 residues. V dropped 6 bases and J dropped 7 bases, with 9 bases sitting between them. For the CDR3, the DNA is TGCAGCGTGGTCGGGGGTGGCTACACCTTC. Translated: CSVVGGGYTF.

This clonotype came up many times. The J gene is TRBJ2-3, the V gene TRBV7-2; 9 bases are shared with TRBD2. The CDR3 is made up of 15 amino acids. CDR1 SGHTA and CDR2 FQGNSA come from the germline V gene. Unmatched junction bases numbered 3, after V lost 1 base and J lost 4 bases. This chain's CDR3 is CASSLGGRASDTQYF. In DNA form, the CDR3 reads TGTGCCAGCAGCTTAGGCGGGAGGGCCTCAGATACGCAGTATTTT.

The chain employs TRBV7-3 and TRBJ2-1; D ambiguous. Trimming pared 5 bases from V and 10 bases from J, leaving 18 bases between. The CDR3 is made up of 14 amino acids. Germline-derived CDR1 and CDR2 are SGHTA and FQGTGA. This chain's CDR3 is CASSPRGPNYEQFF. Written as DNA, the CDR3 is TGTGCCAGCAGCCCGCGAGGCCCTAACTACGAGCAGTTCTTC. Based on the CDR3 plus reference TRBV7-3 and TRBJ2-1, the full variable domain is GAGVSQTPSNKVTEKGKYVELRCDPISGHTALYWYRQSLGQGPEFLIYFQGTGAADDSGLPNDRFFAVRPEGSVSTLKIQRTERGDSAVYLCASSPRGPNYEQFFGPGTRLTVL.

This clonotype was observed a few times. The CDR3 here is CASSFAVPSGANVLTF. CDR3 DNA: TGTGCCAGCAGCTTTGCCGTTCCGTCCGGGGCCAACGTCCTGACTTTC. V usage is TRBV7-2 and J usage is TRBJ2-6; D not certain. Trimming left V 3 bases short and J 4 bases short, with 13 bases between. The CDR3 covers 16 residues. Germline V gene data show CDR1 as SGHTA and CDR2 as FQGNSA.

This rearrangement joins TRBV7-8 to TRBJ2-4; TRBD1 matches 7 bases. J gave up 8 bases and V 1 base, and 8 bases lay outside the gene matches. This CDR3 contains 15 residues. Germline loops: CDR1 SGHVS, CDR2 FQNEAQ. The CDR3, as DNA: TGTGCCAGCAGCTTAGGGTCTGACAGGGTAGACATTCAGTACTTC. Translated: CASSLGSDRVDIQYF.

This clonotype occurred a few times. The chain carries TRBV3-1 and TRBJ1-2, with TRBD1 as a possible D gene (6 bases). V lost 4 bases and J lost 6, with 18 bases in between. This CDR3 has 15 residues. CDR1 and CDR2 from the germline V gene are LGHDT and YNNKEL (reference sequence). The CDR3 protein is CASSPGTSLTDGYTF. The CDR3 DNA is TGTGCCAGCAGCCCAGGGACATCTCTAACGGATGGCTACACCTTC.

CDR3 nucleotide sequence: TGTGCCAGCAGTTACGGAACAGGGGTTGAAGGCACAGATACGCAGTATTTT. It yields the protein CASSYGTGVEGTDTQYF. V and J are TRBV6-5 and TRBJ2-3, with 7 bases that match TRBD1. The CDR3 is 17 amino acids. The V gene end was trimmed by 2 bases and the J gene end by 1 base; junction bases not matched to a gene: 9. Germline CDR1 and CDR2: MNHEY and SVGAGI.

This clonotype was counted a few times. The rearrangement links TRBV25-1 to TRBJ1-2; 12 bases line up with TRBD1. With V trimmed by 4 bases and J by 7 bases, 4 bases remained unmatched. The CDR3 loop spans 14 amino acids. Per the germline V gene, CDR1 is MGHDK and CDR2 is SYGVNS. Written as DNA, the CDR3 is TGTGCCAGCAGTGGTTGGGACAGGGGGCCTGGCTACACCTTC. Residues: CASSGWDRGPGYTF.

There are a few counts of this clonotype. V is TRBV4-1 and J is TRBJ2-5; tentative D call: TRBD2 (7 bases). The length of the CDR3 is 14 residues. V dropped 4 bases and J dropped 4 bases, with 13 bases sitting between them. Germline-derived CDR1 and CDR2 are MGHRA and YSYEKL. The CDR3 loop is CASSLGGGAETQYF. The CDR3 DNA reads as TGCGCCAGCAGCCTTGGCGGGGGCGCAGAGACCCAGTACTTC.

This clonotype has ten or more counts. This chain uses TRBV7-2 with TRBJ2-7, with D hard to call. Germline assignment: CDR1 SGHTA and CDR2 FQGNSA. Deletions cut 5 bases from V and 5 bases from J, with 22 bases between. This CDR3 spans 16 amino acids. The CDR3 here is CASSPRLAWGSNEQYF. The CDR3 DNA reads TGTGCCAGCAGCCCCCGCCTCGCGTGGGGAAGCAACGAGCAGTACTTC.

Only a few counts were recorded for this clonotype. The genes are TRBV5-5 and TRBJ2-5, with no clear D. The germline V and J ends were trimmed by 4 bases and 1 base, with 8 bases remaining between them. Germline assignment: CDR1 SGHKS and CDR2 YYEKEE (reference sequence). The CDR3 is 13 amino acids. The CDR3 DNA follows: TGTGCCAGCAGCCTTGATCCCCAAGAGACCCAGTACTTC. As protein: CASSLDPQETQYF.

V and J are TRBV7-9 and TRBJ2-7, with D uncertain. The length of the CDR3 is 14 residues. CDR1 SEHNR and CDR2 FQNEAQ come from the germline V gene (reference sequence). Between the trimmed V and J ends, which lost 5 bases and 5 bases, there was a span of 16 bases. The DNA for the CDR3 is TGTGCCAGCAGCCAACAAGTGCTTTCGGACGAGCAGTACTTC. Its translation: CASSQQVLSDEQYF.

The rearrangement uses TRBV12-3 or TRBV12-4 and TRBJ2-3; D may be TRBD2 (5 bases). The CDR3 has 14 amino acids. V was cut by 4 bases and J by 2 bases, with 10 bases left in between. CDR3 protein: CASSSLAPTDTQYF. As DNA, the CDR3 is TGTGCCAGCAGTTCCCTAGCCCCCACAGATACGCAGTATTTT.

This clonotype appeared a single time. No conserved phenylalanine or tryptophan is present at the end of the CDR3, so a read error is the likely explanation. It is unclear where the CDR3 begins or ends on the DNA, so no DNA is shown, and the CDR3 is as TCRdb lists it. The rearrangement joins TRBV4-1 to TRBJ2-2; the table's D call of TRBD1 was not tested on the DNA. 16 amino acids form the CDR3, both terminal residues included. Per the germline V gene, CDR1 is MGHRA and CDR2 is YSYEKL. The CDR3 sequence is CASSQGGTGLSGEMFL.